The rows below give T cell receptor beta chains drawn from one sample of a study of blood T cell repertoires in COVID-19. The data were produced by immunoSEQ multiplex PCR, yet TCRdb's version contains in-frame clones alone and is incomplete. The table records roughly 110,000 clones, roughly four fifths of them present only once. Sequenced material: peripheral blood. All receptors come from a man between 70 and 80 years old with acute or convalescent COVID-19. The CDR3 runs from the conserved cysteine through the conserved F or W. The order of the fields is D gene, J gene, CDR3 length, V gene, clone size, CDR3 DNA, CDR3 protein. A D gene is named only where the DNA matches it firmly. Rows give clone size only sometimes, using once, few, many, or a class for an expanded clone.

D: .
J: TRBJ2-7
length: 14
V: TRBV21-1
size: .
DNA: TGTGCCAGCAGCAGGGACACCCAATCCTACGAGCAGTACTTC
CDR3: CASSRDTQSYEQYF

D: .
J: TRBJ1-5
length: 13
V: TRBV10-1
size: .
DNA: TGCGCCAGCAGTGAGTATGGGGCCCAGCCCCAGCATTTT
CDR3: CASSEYGAQPQHF

D: TRBD1
J: TRBJ1-2
length: 14
V: TRBV10-3
size: .
DNA: TGTGCCATCAGTGGGACAGGCGATAACTATGGCTACACCTTC
CDR3: CAISGTGDNYGYTF

D: .
J: TRBJ1-5
length: 13
V: TRBV4-1
size: few
DNA: TGCGCCAGCAGCCTGTTAGTCTACCAGCCCCAGCATTTT
CDR3: CASSLLVYQPQHF

D: TRBD2
J: TRBJ2-3
length: 12
V: TRBV11-1
size: .
DNA: TGTGCCAGCAGCTTAGATAAGACTAGCCTGTATTTT
CDR3: CASSLDKTSLYF

D: .
J: TRBJ2-2
length: 17
V: TRBV4-2
size: .
DNA: TGTGCCAGCAGCCAAGAGGGGGGGGCGCGAAACACCGGGGAGCTGTTTTTT
CDR3: CASSQEGGARNTGELFF

D: .
J: TRBJ1-2
length: 14
V: TRBV15
size: .
DNA: TGTGCCACCCGCAGAGCGGACATCCCCTCTGGCTACACCTTC
CDR3: CATRRADIPSGYTF

D: .
J: TRBJ1-2
length: 15
V: TRBV7-8
size: .
DNA: TGTGCCAGCAGCTTATCGCAGACAGAAAACTATGGCTACACCTTC
CDR3: CASSLSQTENYGYTF

D: .
J: TRBJ1-5
length: 12
V: TRBV10-2
size: .
DNA: TGCGCCAGCAGCGTCAGTGTTCAGCCCCAGCATTTT
CDR3: CASSVSVQPQHF

D: TRBD2
J: TRBJ2-3
length: 16
V: TRBV10-1
size: .
DNA: TGCGCCAGCAGTGACCTAACTAGCGGGAGCACAGATACGCAGTATTTT
CDR3: CASSDLTSGSTDTQYF

D: .
J: TRBJ2-7
length: 13
V: TRBV6-6
size: .
DNA: TGTGCCAGCAGTCCCTCGAGCTCCTACGAGCAGTACTTC
CDR3: CASSPSSSYEQYF

D: .
J: TRBJ2-2
length: 14
V: TRBV10-3
size: .
DNA: TGTGCCATCAGTGAGGGGGCTAGCACCGGGGAGCTGTTTTTT
CDR3: CAISEGASTGELFF

D: .
J: TRBJ2-5
length: 15
V: TRBV4-1
size: .
DNA: TGCGCCAGCAGCCAAGATCCCGCAGGGGAAGAGACCCAGTACTTC
CDR3: CASSQDPAGEETQYF

D: TRBD1
J: TRBJ2-7
length: 16
V: TRBV23-1
size: .
DNA: TGCGCCAGCAGTCAATCGGACAGGCCAAGCTCCTACGAGCAGTACTTC
CDR3: CASSQSDRPSSYEQYF

D: .
J: TRBJ1-3
length: 16
V: TRBV6-5
size: once
DNA: TGTGCCAGCAGTTACTCGAGCCGGGGCTCTGGAAACACCATATATTTT
CDR3: CASSYSSRGSGNTIYF

D: .
J: TRBJ2-1
length: 15
V: TRBV6-5
size: .
DNA: TGTGCCAGCAAAGGGACTCCTGCCCCTTTGAGTGAGCAGTTCTTC
CDR3: CASKGTPAPLSEQFF

D: TRBD1
J: TRBJ1-5
length: 15
V: TRBV19
size: few
DNA: TGTGCCAGTAAAACCGGGACAGGGTTAAATCAGCCCCAGCATTTT
CDR3: CASKTGTGLNQPQHF

D: .
J: TRBJ2-7
length: 14
V: TRBV9
size: .
DNA: TGTGCCAGCAGCCCACAGGCGGTATCCTACGAGCAGTACTTC
CDR3: CASSPQAVSYEQYF

D: TRBD2
J: TRBJ2-5
length: 16
V: TRBV30
size: .
DNA: TGTGCCTGGAGTGAACTAGCGGGAGGGCCACAAGAGACCCAGTACTTC
CDR3: CAWSELAGGPQETQYF

D: TRBD1
J: TRBJ2-6
length: 18
V: TRBV5-1
size: .
DNA: TGCGCCAGCAGCTCAGTGCCGGGACAGAGCTCTGGGGCCAACGTCCTGACTTTC
CDR3: CASSSVPGQSSGANVLTF

D: .
J: TRBJ1-1
length: 12
V: TRBV29-1
size: .
DNA: TGCAGCGTGGGGGGAGGGAAGACTGAAGCTTTCTTT
CDR3: CSVGGGKTEAFF

D: TRBD1
J: TRBJ1-2
length: 15
V: TRBV5-8
size: .
DNA: TGTGCCAGCAGCTTGGGGAGTCGACAGGGGTATGGCTACACCTTC
CDR3: CASSLGSRQGYGYTF

D: .
J: TRBJ1-1
length: 14
V: TRBV28
size: once
DNA: TGTGCCAGCGGTGCGGGGCCTAGATATACTGAAGCTTTCTTT
CDR3: CASGAGPRYTEAFF

D: TRBD2
J: TRBJ2-7
length: 15
V: TRBV25-1
size: few
DNA: TGTGCCAGCATCCCCTGGGGCGGGGGGGCCAGCGAGCAGTACTTC
CDR3: CASIPWGGGASEQYF

D: .
J: TRBJ1-5
length: 14
V: TRBV30
size: .
DNA: TGTGCCTGGAGTGTACTCAACAGCAATCAGCCCCAGCATTTT
CDR3: CAWSVLNSNQPQHF

D: .
J: TRBJ2-6
length: 15
V: TRBV11-2
size: .
DNA: TGTGCCAGCACCCCTCAGGGATCTGGGGCCAACGTCCTGACTTTC
CDR3: CASTPQGSGANVLTF

D: .
J: TRBJ2-7
length: 11
V: TRBV6-5
size: .
DNA: TGTGCCAGCAGTTCTATCTACGAGCAGTACTTC
CDR3: CASSSIYEQYF

D: TRBD1
J: TRBJ1-5
length: 14
V: TRBV7-9
size: .
DNA: TGTGCCAGCAGCCAATCAGGGGGTGGTCAGCCCCAGCATTTT
CDR3: CASSQSGGGQPQHF

D: .
J: TRBJ1-2
length: 15
V: TRBV28
size: .
DNA: TGTGCCAGCAGTCAGACAGGTGGGGGTAGTGGTGGCTACACCTTC
CDR3: CASSQTGGGSGGYTF

D: .
J: TRBJ1-5
length: 16
V: TRBV19
size: .
DNA: TGTGCCAGTAGTAATAGACCAGGGAAGAGCAATCAGCCCCAGCATTTT
CDR3: CASSNRPGKSNQPQHF

D: TRBD1
J: TRBJ1-3
length: 16
V: TRBV28
size: .
DNA: TGTGCCAGCAGTGTCTCGACAGGGTACGGTGGAAACACCATATATTTT
CDR3: CASSVSTGYGGNTIYF

D: .
J: TRBJ2-7
length: 18
V: TRBV18
size: .
DNA: TGTGCCAGCTCACCAGTGGCGTCGTTTCAGGGAAGCTCCTACGAGCAGTACTTC
CDR3: CASSPVASFQGSSYEQYF

D: .
J: TRBJ2-4
length: 14
V: TRBV5-1
size: .
DNA: TGCGCCAGCAGCTTTACAGAGGCCAAAAACATTCAGTACTTC
CDR3: CASSFTEAKNIQYF

D: .
J: TRBJ2-1
length: 14
V: TRBV19
size: .
DNA: TGTGCCAGTAGGAAGGGGTGGACGGGCAATGAGCAGTTCTTC
CDR3: CASRKGWTGNEQFF

D: TRBD2
J: TRBJ2-3
length: 13
V: TRBV19
size: .
DNA: TGTGCCAGTTCAAGTAGCGGGGGGGAATCGCAGTATTTT
CDR3: CASSSSGGESQYF

D: .
J: TRBJ2-2
length: 15
V: TRBV3-1/TRBV3-2
size: .
DNA: TGTGCCAGCAGCCAAGGAGGACAGAACACCGGGGAGCTGTTTTTT
CDR3: CASSQGGQNTGELFF

D: TRBD1
J: TRBJ2-5
length: 18
V: TRBV5-4
size: .
DNA: TGTGCCAGCAGCGATCGGACAGGGTGGTCCCCGCTACAAGAGACCCAGTACTTC
CDR3: CASSDRTGWSPLQETQYF

D: .
J: TRBJ1-2
length: 14
V: TRBV28
size: .
DNA: TGTGCCAGCAGTTTCCCCGGACAAGACTATGGCTACACCTTC
CDR3: CASSFPGQDYGYTF

D: .
J: TRBJ2-7
length: 11
V: TRBV10-3
size: once
DNA: TGTGCCATCAGTGAATACGGCGAGCAGTACTTC
CDR3: CAISEYGEQYF

D: .
J: TRBJ2-7
length: 14
V: TRBV25-1
size: few
DNA: TGTGCCAGCAGTGAACAGGTTAGCTCCTACGAGCAGTACTTC
CDR3: CASSEQVSSYEQYF